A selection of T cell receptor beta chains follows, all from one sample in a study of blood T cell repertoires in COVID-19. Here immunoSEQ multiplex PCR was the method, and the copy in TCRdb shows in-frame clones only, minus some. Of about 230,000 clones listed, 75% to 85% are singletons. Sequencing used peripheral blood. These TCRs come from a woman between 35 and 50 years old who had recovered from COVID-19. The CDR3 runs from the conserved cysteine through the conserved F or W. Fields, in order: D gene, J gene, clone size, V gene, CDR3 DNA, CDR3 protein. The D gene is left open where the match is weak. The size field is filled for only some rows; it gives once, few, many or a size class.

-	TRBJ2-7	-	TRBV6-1	TGTGCCAGCAGTGAACAGGGAATTGCCTACGAGCAGTACTTC	CASSEQGIAYEQYF
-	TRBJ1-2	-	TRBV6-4	TGTGCCACCAAAGGGGACATTATGTTACGTGGCTACACCTTC	CATKGDIMLRGYTF
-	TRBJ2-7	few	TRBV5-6	TGTGCCAGCAGCTTTATCAGGGCCTCCTACGAGCAGTACTTC	CASSFIRASYEQYF
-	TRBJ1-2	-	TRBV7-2	TGTGCCAGCAGCTCGGGTAGCTTTTATGGCTACACCTTC	CASSSGSFYGYTF
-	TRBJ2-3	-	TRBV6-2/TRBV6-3	TGTGCCAGCAGTTACCTACAGGCATACACAGATACGCAGTATTTT	CASSYLQAYTDTQYF
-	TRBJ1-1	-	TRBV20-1	TGCAGTGCTAGGAGCCCTCCTGAAGCTTTCTTT	CSARSPPEAFF
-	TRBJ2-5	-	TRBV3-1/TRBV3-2	TGTGCCAGCAGCCAAGATCTGGTACAGCTGCAAGAGACCCAGTACTTC	CASSQDLVQLQETQYF
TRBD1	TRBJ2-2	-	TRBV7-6	TGTGCCAGCAGCCTCTTACAGGGGGCAGGGGTAGGCGGGGAGCTGTTTTTT	CASSLLQGAGVGGELFF
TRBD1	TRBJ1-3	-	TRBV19	TGTGCCAGTAGTCGGCTCGGGACAGGGGCCGGAAACACCATATATTTT	CASSRLGTGAGNTIYF
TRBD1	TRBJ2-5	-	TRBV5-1	TGCGCCAGCAGTCAGACAGGGGATCGAGAGACCCAGTACTTC	CASSQTGDRETQYF
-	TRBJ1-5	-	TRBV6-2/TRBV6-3	TGTGCCAGCAGTTACAGGGACACTCAGCCCCAGCATTTT	CASSYRDTQPQHF
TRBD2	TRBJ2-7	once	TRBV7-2	TGTGCCAGCAGCTCCGGACTAGCGGGGGGTCTCTACGAGCAGTACTTC	CASSSGLAGGLYEQYF
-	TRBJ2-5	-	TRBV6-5	TGTGCCAGCAGTTACTCGCGCGGAGAGACCCAGTACTTC	CASSYSRGETQYF
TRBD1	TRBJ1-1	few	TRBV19	TGTGCCAGTAGTTGGGGACAGGGTGTAACTGAAGCTTTCTTT	CASSWGQGVTEAFF
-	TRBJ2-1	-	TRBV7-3	TGTGCCAGCAGCCAGTGGGGGATCGCGGGGCATGAGCAGTTCTTC	CASSQWGIAGHEQFF
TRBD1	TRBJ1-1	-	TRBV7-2	TGTGCCAGCAGGGGGGGACAGGGGGCGCGAGACACTGAAGCTTTCTTT	CASRGGQGARDTEAFF
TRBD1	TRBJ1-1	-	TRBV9	TGTGCCAGCAGCGTTGCCCGGGACAGGGACACTGAAGCTTTCTTT	CASSVARDRDTEAFF
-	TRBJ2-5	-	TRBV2	TGTGCCAGCAGTACCCGGGACTCAGATCAGGAGACCCAGTACTTC	CASSTRDSDQETQYF
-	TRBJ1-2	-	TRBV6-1	TGTGCCAGCAGTGAAGCGACTGCCAACTATGGCTACACCTTC	CASSEATANYGYTF
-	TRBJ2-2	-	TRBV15	TGTGCCACCAGCAGAGCCGGGGGCACCGGGGAGCTGTTTTTT	CATSRAGGTGELFF
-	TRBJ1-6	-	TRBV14	TGTGCCAGCAGCACCCGGACAGCTTCACCCCTCCACTTT	CASSTRTASPLHF
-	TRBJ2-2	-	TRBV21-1	TGTGCCAGCAGCAAAGGTCCGGGGGGCCCGACCCGGGGCGGGGAGCTGTTTTTT	CASSKGPGGPTRGGELFF
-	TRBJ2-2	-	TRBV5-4	TGTGCCAGCAGCTTGGGTCTAACCGGGGAGCTGTTTTTT	CASSLGLTGELFF
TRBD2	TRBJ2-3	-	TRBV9	TGTGCCAGCAGGTCTGGCGGGGGGGCGTCAGATACGCAGTATTTT	CASRSGGGASDTQYF
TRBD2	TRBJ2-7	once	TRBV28	TGTGCCAGCAGTTTAAGTTGGCGGGGGGCCTACGAGCAGTACTTC	CASSLSWRGAYEQYF
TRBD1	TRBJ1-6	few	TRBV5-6	TGTGCCAGCAGCTTGGTACAGGGGAATAATTCACCCCTCCACTTT	CASSLVQGNNSPLHF
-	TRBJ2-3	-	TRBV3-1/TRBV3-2	TGTGCCAGCAGCCAATTCGGGGGGCGCGGAAAGGTAGATACGCAGTATTTT	CASSQFGGRGKVDTQYF
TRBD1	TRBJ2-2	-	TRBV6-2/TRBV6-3	TGTGCCAGCAGTTACCCTCAGGGGGCTGACGGGGAGCTGTTTTTT	CASSYPQGADGELFF
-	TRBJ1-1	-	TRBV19	TGTGCCAGTAGTATTATTTTATTAGAGGGCAGGGGGAACACTGAAGCTTTCTTT	CASSIILLEGRGNTEAFF
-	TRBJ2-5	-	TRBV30	TGTGCCTGGTCGGGGGGCCGAGAGACCCAGTACTTC	CAWSGGRETQYF
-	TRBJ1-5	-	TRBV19	TGTGCCAGTAGTATAGATCAAGGGGCTACGAGCAATCAGCCCCAGCATTTT	CASSIDQGATSNQPQHF
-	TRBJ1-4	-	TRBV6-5	TGTGCCAGCAGACGGAATGAAAAACTGTTTTTT	CASRRNEKLFF
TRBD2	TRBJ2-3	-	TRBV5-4	TGTGCCAGCAGCTTGGGCGTGGTAGCGGGGGGGGGCACAGATACGCAGTATTTT	CASSLGVVAGGGTDTQYF
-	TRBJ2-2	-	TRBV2	TGTGCCAGCAGTGAAGTAATCGGGGAGCTGTTTTTT	CASSEVIGELFF
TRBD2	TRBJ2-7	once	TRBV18	TGTGCCAGCTCACCCGGGACTAGCTCCTACGAGCAGTACTTC	CASSPGTSSYEQYF
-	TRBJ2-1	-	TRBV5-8	TGTGCCAGCAGCTTAACTAGCTCCTACAATGAGCAGTTCTTC	CASSLTSSYNEQFF
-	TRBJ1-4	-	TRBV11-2	TGTGCCAGCAGCCAATGGACAGAAAATGAAAAACTGTTTTTT	CASSQWTENEKLFF
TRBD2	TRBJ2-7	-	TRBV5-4	TGTGCCAGCAGCCCCGAGGCGCGGGGGGGCGCTTACGAGCAGTACTTC	CASSPEARGGAYEQYF
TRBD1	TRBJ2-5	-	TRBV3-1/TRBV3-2	TGTGCCAGCAGCCAATTTTTACAGGGGGTTCTAGAGACCCAGTACTTC	CASSQFLQGVLETQYF
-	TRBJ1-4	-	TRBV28	TGTGCCAGCAGTCTGAATGAAAAACTGTTTTTT	CASSLNEKLFF
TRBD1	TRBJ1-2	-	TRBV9	TGTGCCAGCAGCGTAGGAACAGGGGGCGCGTATGGCTACACCTTC	CASSVGTGGAYGYTF
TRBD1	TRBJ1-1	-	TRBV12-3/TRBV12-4	TGTGCCAGCAGCAGGGGGCTTATCGGTGAAGCTTTCTTT	CASSRGLIGEAFF
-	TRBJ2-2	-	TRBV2	TGTGCCAGCAGTGATTCGGGTCCGAGGAACACCGGGGAGCTGTTTTTT	CASSDSGPRNTGELFF
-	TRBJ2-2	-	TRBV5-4	TGTGCCAGCAGCTTGGACAGGGCGGGCACCGGGGAGCTGTTTTTT	CASSLDRAGTGELFF
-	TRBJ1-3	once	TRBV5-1	TGCGCCAGCAGCTTGGCCTTGGGGGGATCTGGAAACACCATATATTTT	CASSLALGGSGNTIYF
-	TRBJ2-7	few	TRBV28	TGTGCCAGCACCACAATCGGACAGCGCTACGAGCAGTACTTC	CASTTIGQRYEQYF
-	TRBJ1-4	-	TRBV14	TGTGCCAGCAGCCCCCTCCGAGCAACTAATGAAAAACTGTTTTTT	CASSPLRATNEKLFF
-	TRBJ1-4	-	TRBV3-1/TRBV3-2	TGTGCCAGCAGCCTCAGGGTTACTAATGAAAAACTGTTTTTT	CASSLRVTNEKLFF
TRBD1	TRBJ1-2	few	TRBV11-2	TGTGCCAGCAGCTTAAATGACGACAGGGTATACACCTTC	CASSLNDDRVYTF
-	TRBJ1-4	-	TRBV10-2	TGCGCCCCTATACTAAGCCATTTCCTACATTGTAATGAAAAACTGTTTTTT	CAPILSHFLHCNEKLFF